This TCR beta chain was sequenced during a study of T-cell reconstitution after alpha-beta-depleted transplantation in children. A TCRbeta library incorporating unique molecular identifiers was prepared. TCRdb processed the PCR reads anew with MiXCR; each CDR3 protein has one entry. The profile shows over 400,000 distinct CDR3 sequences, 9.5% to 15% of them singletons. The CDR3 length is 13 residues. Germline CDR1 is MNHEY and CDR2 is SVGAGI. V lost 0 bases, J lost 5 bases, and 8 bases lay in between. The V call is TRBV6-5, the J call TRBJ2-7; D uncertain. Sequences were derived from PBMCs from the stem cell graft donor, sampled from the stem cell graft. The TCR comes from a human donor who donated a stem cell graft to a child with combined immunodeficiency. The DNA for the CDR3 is TGTGCCAGCAGTTACTCCGCATTGGACGAGCAGTACTTC. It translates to CASSYSALDEQYF.